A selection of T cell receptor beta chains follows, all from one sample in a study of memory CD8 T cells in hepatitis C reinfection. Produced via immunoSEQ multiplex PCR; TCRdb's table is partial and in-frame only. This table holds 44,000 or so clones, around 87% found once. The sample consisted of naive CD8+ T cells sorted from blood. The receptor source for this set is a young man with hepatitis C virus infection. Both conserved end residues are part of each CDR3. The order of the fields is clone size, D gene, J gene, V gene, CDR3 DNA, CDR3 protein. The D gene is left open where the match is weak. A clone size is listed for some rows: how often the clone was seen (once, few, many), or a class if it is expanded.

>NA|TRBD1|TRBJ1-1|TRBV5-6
TGTGCCAGCAGCTCGGACAGGGGCGGGAACACTGAAGCTTTCTTT
CASSSDRGGNTEAFF
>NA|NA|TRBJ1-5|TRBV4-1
TGCGCCAGCAGCCAAGATCAGGGGTCCAATCAGCCCCAGCATTTT
CASSQDQGSNQPQHF
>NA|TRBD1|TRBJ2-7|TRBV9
TGTGCCAGCAGCTTGACAGGGGGATACGAGCAGTACTTC
CASSLTGGYEQYF
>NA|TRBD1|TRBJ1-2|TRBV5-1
TGCGCCAGCAGCGTAGGACAGGGGGAGTTCGATGGCTACACCTTC
CASSVGQGEFDGYTF
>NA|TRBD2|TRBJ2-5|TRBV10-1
TGCGCCAGCAGTGCGGGACTAGCTCGGCAAGAGACCCAGTACTTC
CASSAGLARQETQYF
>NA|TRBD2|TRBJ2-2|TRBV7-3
TGTGCCAGCAGCTCCCTTCCGGGAGGGCCCTCCGGGGAGCTGTTTTTT
CASSSLPGGPSGELFF
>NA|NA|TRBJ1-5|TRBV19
TGTGCCAGTAGTATAGGGGCCCAGCCCCAGCATTTT
CASSIGAQPQHF
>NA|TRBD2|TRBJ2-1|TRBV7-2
TGTGCCAGCAGCTTAATCGCGGGAGAATACAATGAGCAGTTCTTC
CASSLIAGEYNEQFF
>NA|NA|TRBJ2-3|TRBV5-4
TGTGCCAGCAGCTTGGCAGAGTGGGGCCTGGTAGATACGCAGTATTTT
CASSLAEWGLVDTQYF
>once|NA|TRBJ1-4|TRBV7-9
TGTGCCAGCAGCTTAGCGCCAGGGTACCGGGAAAAACTGTTTTTT
CASSLAPGYREKLFF
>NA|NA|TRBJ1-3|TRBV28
TGTGCCAGCAGTGTCAGGGGCTACTCTGGAAACACCATATATTTT
CASSVRGYSGNTIYF
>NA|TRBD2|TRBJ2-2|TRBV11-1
TGTGCCAGCAGCCCCAGCGGGGGGGACACCGGGGAGCTGTTTTTT
CASSPSGGDTGELFF
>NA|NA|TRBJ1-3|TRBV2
TGTGCCAGCAGTGAAGGGGGGGCTGGAAACACCATATATTTT
CASSEGGAGNTIYF
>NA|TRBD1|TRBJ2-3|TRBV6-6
TGTGCCAGCAGTGGACAGGGGATAGATACGCAGTATTTT
CASSGQGIDTQYF
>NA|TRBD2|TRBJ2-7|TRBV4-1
TGCGCCAGCAGCCAAGATAGTAGCGGGAGTTCCTACGAGCAGTACTTC
CASSQDSSGSSYEQYF
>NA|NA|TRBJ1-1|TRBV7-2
TGTGCCAGCAGCTTAGCGCTGGGCTCGAACACTGAAGCTTTCTTT
CASSLALGSNTEAFF
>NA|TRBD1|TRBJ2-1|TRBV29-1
TGCAGCGTGAGGACAGGGGGTCACAATGAGCAGTTCTTC
CSVRTGGHNEQFF
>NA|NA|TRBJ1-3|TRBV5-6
TGTGCCAGCATGAACTCCGGTAGCTCTGGAAACACCATATATTTT
CASMNSGSSGNTIYF
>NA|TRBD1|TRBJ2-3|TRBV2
TGTGCCAGCAGTCCCCGGGACAGCTCTAGCACAGATACGCAGTATTTT
CASSPRDSSSTDTQYF
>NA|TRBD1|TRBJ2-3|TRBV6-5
TGTGCCAGCAGTGCCGGGACAGCGGGCACAGATACGCAGTATTTT
CASSAGTAGTDTQYF
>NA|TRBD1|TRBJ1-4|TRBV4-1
TGCGCCAGCAGCCAAGATCAGGCCGGGACAGGCTTGTTAAAACTGTTTTTT
CASSQDQAGTGLLKLFF
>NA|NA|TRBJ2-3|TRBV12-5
TGTGCTAGTGGTTTGACGGACCCCGGGGTGGATACGCAGTATTTT
CASGLTDPGVDTQYF
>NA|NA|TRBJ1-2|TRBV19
TGTGCCAGTAAGCTCGCGGGACGATTTGATGGCTACACCTTC
CASKLAGRFDGYTF
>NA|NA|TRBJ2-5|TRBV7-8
TGTGCCAGCAGCCCATGGAGCGGAGTCCAAGAGACCCAGTACTTC
CASSPWSGVQETQYF
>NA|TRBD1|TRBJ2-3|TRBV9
TGTGCCAGCAGCGAGGACACAGGGGTGAGCACAGATACGCAGTATTTT
CASSEDTGVSTDTQYF
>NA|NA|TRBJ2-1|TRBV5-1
TGCGCCAGCAGCCCCCGACTAGTTTTCACCTACAATGAGCAGTTCTTC
CASSPRLVFTYNEQFF
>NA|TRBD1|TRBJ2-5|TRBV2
TGTGCCAGCAGTGAAGCGGGGACAGGGATATCAGAGACCCAGTACTTC
CASSEAGTGISETQYF
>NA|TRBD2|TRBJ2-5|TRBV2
TGCGCCAGCCGCCCGGAAGTCGGGGGGGCGGAGACCCAGTACTTC
CASRPEVGGAETQYF
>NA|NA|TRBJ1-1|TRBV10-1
TGCGCCAGCAGTCCGACAGCTTCGAACACTGAAGCTTTCTTT
CASSPTASNTEAFF
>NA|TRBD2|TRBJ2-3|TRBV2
TGTGCCAGCAGCTCACCGGGACTAGCGGGAGGGCTATCAGATACGCAGTATTTT
CASSSPGLAGGLSDTQYF
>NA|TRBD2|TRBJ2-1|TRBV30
TGTGCTCTAGAAAGGGGACTAGCGGGGGGGGATGAGCAGTTCTTC
CALERGLAGGDEQFF
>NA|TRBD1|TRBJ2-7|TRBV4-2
TGTGCCAGCAGCCAAGGAGCAGGGGGCCACGAGCAGTACTTC
CASSQGAGGHEQYF
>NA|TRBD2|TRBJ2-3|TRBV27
TGTGCCAGCGGTTTAGCGGGAGGGAGCACAGATACGCAGTATTTT
CASGLAGGSTDTQYF
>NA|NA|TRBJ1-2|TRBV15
TGTGCCACCAGCAGAGATTTGGGCAGCTCTTATGGCTACACCTTC
CATSRDLGSSYGYTF
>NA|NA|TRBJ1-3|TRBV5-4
TGTGCCAGCAGCAGCGGGACACACTCTGGAAACACCATATATTTT
CASSSGTHSGNTIYF
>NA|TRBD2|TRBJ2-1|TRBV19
TGTGCCAGCGCCCCGGGACTAGCCTACAATGAGCAGTTCTTC
CASAPGLAYNEQFF
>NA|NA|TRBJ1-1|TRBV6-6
TGTGCCAGCAGTTACACGGGATACACTGAAGCTTTCTTT
CASSYTGYTEAFF
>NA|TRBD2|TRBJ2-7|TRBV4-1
TGCGCCAGCAGCCAAAAGGTAGCGGGAGCGGGTGAGCAGTACTTC
CASSQKVAGAGEQYF
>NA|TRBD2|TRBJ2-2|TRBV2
TGTGCCAGCAGTGAAACTAGCGGGGGGAACACCGGGGAGCTGTTTTTT
CASSETSGGNTGELFF
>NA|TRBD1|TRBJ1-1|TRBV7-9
TGTGCCAGCAGCTTAGTGGGGACAGGCGGAAACACTGAAGCTTTCTTT
CASSLVGTGGNTEAFF
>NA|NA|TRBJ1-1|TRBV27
TGTGCCAGCAGTCTCTCCTATCCGGACACTGAAGCTTTCTTT
CASSLSYPDTEAFF
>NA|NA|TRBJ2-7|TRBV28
TGTGCCAGCCTGGCAGCGGGCCTAACCTACGAGCAGTACTTC
CASLAAGLTYEQYF
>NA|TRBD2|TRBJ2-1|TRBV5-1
TGCGCCAGCAGCCCAATGACTAGCGGGAGTTTAGATGAGCAGTTCTTC
CASSPMTSGSLDEQFF
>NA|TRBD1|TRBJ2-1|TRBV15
TGTGCCACCATGGACAGGGGGAGGAATGAGCAGTTCTTC
CATMDRGRNEQFF
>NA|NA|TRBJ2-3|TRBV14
TGTGCCAGCAGCCAAGATCTTCTCCTCCCCGTCGGAGATACGCAGTATTTT
CASSQDLLLPVGDTQYF
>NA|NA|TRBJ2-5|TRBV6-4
TGTGCCAGCAGTGACTCGGATCAGGCTAGCTGGGAGACCCAGTACTTC
CASSDSDQASWETQYF
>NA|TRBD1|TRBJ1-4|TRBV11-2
TGTGCCAGCAGCCCAGGACAGGTTACGGGAGCGGTTATTGAACTGTTTTTT
CASSPGQVTGAVIELFF
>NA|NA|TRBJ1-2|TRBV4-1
TGCGCCAGCAGCCTCGCGGTCGGACAGACCTATGGCTACACCTTC
CASSLAVGQTYGYTF
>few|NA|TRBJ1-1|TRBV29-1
TGCAGCGTTGAATCTGAAGACATCACCCCTGAAGCTTTCTTT
CSVESEDITPEAFF
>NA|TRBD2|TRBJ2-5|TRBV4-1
TGCGCCAGCGCTAAGCGGGGGCCCCAAGAGACCCAGTACTTC
CASAKRGPQETQYF
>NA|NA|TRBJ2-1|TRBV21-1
TGTGCCAGCAGCCCTTCCTCCCTAGCGGGAGGTTCAAACAATGAGCAGTTCTTC
CASSPSSLAGGSNNEQFF
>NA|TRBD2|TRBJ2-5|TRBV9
TGTGCCAGCAGCGGTAGCGGGGGGGCCGTAGAGACCCAGTACTTC
CASSGSGGAVETQYF
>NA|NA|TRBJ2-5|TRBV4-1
TGCGCCAGCAGCCGAATAAGGGGGGGACAAGAGACCCAGTACTTC
CASSRIRGGQETQYF
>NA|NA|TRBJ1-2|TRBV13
TGTGCCAGCAGCTTAGGTACAGGCAACTATGGCTACACCTTC
CASSLGTGNYGYTF
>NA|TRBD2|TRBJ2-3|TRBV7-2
TGTGCCAGCAGCTTAGGGGTGGTGGCGGGGGGGGCGGATACGCAGTATTTT
CASSLGVVAGGADTQYF